This record concerns one TCR beta chain sequence. Its antigen is unidentified. The entry originates in a study of shared clonotypes between healthy human individuals. Turning to the study itself: In total, the donors were a couple of women and a few men aged 18 to 49. Study-level points and caveats: Clonotypes shared by all four sorted-subset donors had higher generation probabilities than non-shared clonotypes. In general, naive subsets displayed greater estimated richness than memory subsets did.

Some clones are missing from TCRdb's copy, which holds only in-frame ones; the method was immunoSEQ multiplex PCR. The table lists millions of clones, 93% of them singletons. Naive CD8 cells were CD45RO-negative, positively selected for CCR7, excluding terminally differentiated effector memory CD45RA+ cells. The sample taken for sequencing was naive CD8+ T cells from PBMCs. The source is a man between 18 and 35 years old in good health. Some clones in this sample may be carry-over from other donors' samples.

CDR3 sequence: CASSLAWDEQFF. The CDR3, as DNA: TGCGCCAGCAGCTTGGCCTGGGATGAGCAGTTCTTC. The chain joins TRBV5-1 to TRBJ2-1, with D uncertain. Germline V gene data show CDR1 as SGHRS and CDR2 as YFSETQ. The CDR3 loop spans 12 amino acids. The germline V and J ends were trimmed by 0 bases and 8 bases, with 6 bases remaining between them.